These T cell receptor beta chains were read from a single sample in a study of T-cell memory formation after mild COVID-19. TCRdb re-analysed the 5' RACE reads in MiXCR, keeping a single row per CDR3 protein. The repertoire holds roughly 370,000 distinct CDR3 sequences, with about 15% as singletons. Material for sequencing was PBMCs or a T cell subset sorted from them (not recorded which). All receptors derive from a man aged 18 to 35 who had mild COVID-19 (a few samples of this study predate the infection). Cell type and time point are not known. The CDR3 runs from the conserved cysteine through the conserved F or W.

V	J	CDR3
TRBV7-9	TRBJ1-6	CASSEDRGRSPLHF
TRBV7-9	TRBJ2-7	CASSPWAYEQYF
TRBV7-9	TRBJ2-3	CASRPGLAGLSTDTQYF
TRBV15	TRBJ1-2	CATSRDLLRGSNYGYTF
TRBV4-3	TRBJ1-2	CASSQDHGNYGYTF
TRBV7-2	TRBJ2-1	CASSPYGPYNEQFF
TRBV5-4	TRBJ2-5	CASSVRVQETQYF
TRBV6-1	TRBJ2-1	CASSAYNEQFF
TRBV19	TRBJ2-7	CASSTLLGLEYEQYF
TRBV12-3/TRBV12-4	TRBJ2-2	CASSSPGQGAGELFF
TRBV11-2	TRBJ2-5	CASSFLQETQYF
TRBV10-2	TRBJ1-6	CASRSFRGSPLHF
TRBV7-6	TRBJ2-1	CASSLGYGYNEQFF
TRBV7-2	TRBJ2-7	CASSETVRSSYEQYF
TRBV5-1	TRBJ2-3	CASSLGRPPSTDTQYF
TRBV11-3	TRBJ2-5	CASSSRPTGLGEETQYF
TRBV9	TRBJ1-2	CASSLDRVANYGYTF
TRBV6-2/TRBV6-3	TRBJ2-1	CASSYNRDYPLEQFF
TRBV6-5	TRBJ2-1	CASSPTETGYNEQFF
TRBV6-5	TRBJ1-2	CASSYAWGNYGYTF
TRBV12-3/TRBV12-4	TRBJ1-6	CASSERTGGRGPLHF
TRBV20-1	TRBJ2-1	CSARQGMNEQFF
TRBV20-1	TRBJ2-2	CSAGRRMTSLDTGELFF
TRBV20-1	TRBJ2-2	CSARSPYSGGELFF
TRBV5-8	TRBJ2-3	CASSLPSGGTSDTQYF